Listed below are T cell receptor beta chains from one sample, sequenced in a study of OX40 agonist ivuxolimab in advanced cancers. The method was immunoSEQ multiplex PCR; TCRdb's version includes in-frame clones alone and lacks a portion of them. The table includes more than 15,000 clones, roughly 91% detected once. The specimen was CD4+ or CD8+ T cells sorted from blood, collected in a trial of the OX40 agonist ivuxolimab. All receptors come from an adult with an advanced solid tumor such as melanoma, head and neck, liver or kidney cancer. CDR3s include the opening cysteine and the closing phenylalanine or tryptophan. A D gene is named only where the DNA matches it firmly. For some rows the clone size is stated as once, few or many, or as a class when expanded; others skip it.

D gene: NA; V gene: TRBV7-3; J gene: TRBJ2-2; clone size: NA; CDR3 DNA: TGTGCCAGCAGCTTACATGGCGGGGAGCTGTTTTTT; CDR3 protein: CASSLHGGELFF
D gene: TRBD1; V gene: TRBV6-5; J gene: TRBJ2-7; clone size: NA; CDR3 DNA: TGTGCCAGCAGTTACTCGTTCGTCAGGGGGTACGAGCAGTACTTC; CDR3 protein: CASSYSFVRGYEQYF
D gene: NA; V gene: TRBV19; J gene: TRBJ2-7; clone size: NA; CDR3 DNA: TGTGCCAGTAGTATGTATTACAGGGATACCTACGAGCAGTACTTC; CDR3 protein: CASSMYYRDTYEQYF
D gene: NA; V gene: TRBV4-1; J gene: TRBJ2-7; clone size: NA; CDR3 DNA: TGCGCCAGCAGCCACCCCGCCATTCGGGGGAAGGACTACGAGCAGTACTTC; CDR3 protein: CASSHPAIRGKDYEQYF
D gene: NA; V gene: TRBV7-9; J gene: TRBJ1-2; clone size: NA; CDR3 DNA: TGTGCCAGCAGCGTAGAGGACAGAGCTAACTATGGCTACACCTTC; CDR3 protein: CASSVEDRANYGYTF
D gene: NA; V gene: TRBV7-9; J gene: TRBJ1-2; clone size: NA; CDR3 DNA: TGTGCCAGCAGTACAGGAGGGGACGGCTACACCTTC; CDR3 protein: CASSTGGDGYTF
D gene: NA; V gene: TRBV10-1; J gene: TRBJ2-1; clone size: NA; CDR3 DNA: TGCGCCAGCAGTGAGTCTGACCGAATAAGGTTCTTC; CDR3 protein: CASSESDRIRFF
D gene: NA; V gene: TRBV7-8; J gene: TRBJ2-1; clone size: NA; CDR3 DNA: TGTGCCAGCAGCCCTCGAACAGGGCTGAATGAGCAGTTCTTC; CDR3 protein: CASSPRTGLNEQFF
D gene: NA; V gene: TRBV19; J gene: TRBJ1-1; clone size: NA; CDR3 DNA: TGTGCCAGTAGTATGGGCAGGGGTTCCACTGAAGCTTTCTTT; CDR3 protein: CASSMGRGSTEAFF
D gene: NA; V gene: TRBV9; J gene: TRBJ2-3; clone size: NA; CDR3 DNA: TGTGCCAGCAGCGACGGGACCGCTGATACGCAGTATTTT; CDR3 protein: CASSDGTADTQYF
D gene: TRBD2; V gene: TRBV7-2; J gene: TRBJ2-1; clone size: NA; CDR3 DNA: TGTGCCAGCAACCCCCCAGCGGGGATTTACAATGAGCAGTTCTTC; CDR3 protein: CASNPPAGIYNEQFF
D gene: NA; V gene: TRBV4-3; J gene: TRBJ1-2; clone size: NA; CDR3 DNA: TGCGCCAGCAGCCAAGAAGACAGCTCTCCCTACGGCTACACCTTC; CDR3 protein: CASSQEDSSPYGYTF
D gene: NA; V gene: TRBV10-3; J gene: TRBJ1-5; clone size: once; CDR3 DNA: TGTGCCATCAGTGAGTCAAGGGCGAATAGCAATCAGCCCCAGCATTTT; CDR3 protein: CAISESRANSNQPQHF
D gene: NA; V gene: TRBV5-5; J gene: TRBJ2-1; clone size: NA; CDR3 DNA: TGTGCCAGCAGCTTGGATTTTCGGGAGCCCTACAATGAGCAGTTCTTC; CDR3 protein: CASSLDFREPYNEQFF
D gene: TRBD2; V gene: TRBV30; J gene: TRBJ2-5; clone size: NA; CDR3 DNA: TGCGCGAGGGTAGCGGGAAACCAAGAGACCCAGTACTTC; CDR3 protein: CARVAGNQETQYF
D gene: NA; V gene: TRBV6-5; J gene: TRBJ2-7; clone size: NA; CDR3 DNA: TGTGCCACAGATAAGGGACACAGCTACGAGCAGTACTTC; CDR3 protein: CATDKGHSYEQYF
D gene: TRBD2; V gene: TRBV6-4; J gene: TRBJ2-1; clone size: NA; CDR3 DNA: TGTGCCAGTAACATGAGCGGGAGCAGCTCCTACAATGAGCAGTTCTTC; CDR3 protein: CASNMSGSSSYNEQFF
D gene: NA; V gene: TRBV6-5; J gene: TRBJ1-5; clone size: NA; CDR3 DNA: TGTGCCAGCAGTCCCGGCCAGGGGCCTAATCAGCCCCAGCATTTT; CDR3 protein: CASSPGQGPNQPQHF
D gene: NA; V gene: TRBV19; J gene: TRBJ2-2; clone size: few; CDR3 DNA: TGTGCCACGCAGGGGGGGACGGACACCGGGGAGCTGTTTTTT; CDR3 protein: CATQGGTDTGELFF
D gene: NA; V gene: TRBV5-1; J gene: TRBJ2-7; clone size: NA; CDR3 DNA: TGCGCCAGCAGCTTGAGTCTCTACGAGCAGTACTTC; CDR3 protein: CASSLSLYEQYF
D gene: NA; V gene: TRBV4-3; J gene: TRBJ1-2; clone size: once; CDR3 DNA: TGCGCCAGCAGCCAAGATCGGCAGTTCTATGGCTACACCTTC; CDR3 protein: CASSQDRQFYGYTF
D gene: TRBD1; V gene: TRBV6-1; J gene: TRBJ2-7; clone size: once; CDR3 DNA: TGTGCCAGCAGTTTCGCCGGGACAGCCCACGAGCAGTACTTC; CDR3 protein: CASSFAGTAHEQYF
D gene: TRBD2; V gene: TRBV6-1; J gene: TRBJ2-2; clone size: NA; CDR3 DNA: TGTGCCAGCAGTGAACTAGCGGGTCAAAACACCGGGGAGCTGTTTTTT; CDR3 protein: CASSELAGQNTGELFF
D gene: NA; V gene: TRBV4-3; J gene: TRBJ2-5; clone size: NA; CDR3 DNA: TGCGCCAGCAGCCAGCGGCCACGGGAGACCCAGTACTTC; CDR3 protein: CASSQRPRETQYF
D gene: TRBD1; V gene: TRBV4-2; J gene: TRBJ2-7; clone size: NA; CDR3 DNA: TGTGTCAGCAGCCAGGGACAGGGTGGTTACGAGCAGTACTTC; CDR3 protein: CVSSQGQGGYEQYF
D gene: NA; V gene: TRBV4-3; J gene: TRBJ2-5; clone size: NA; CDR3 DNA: TGCGCCAGCAGCCAAGACAGGGTAGAGACCCAGTACTTC; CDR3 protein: CASSQDRVETQYF
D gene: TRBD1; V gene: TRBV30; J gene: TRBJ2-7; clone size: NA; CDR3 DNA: TGTGCCTGGAGTGGAACCGGGACAGAATCCTACGAGCAGTACTTC; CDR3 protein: CAWSGTGTESYEQYF
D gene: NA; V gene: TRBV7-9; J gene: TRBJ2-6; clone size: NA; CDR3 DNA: TGTGCCAGCAGCTTGGAGTCTAGCAATGGGGCCAACGTCCTGACTTTC; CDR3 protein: CASSLESSNGANVLTF
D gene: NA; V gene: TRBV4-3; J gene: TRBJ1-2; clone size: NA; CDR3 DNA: TGCGCCAGCAGCCAAGATCGGGACGGGGACTATGGCTACACCTTC; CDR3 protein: CASSQDRDGDYGYTF
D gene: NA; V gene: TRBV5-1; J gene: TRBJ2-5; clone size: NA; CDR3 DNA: TGCGCCAGCAGCTTGGATAGTGCGGAGACCCAGTACTTC; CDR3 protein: CASSLDSAETQYF
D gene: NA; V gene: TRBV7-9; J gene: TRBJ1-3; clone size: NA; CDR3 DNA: TGTGCCAGCAGCCTCCAGGCTAACACCATATGTTTT; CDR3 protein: CASSLQANTICF
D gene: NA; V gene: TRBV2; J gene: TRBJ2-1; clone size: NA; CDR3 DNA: TGTGCCAGCAGTAACTACAATGAGCAGTTCTTC; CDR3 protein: CASSNYNEQFF
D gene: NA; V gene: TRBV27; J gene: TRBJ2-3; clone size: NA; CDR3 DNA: TGTGCCAGCAGTTTCTACGGTTCCAGCACAGATACGCAGTATTTT; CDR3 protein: CASSFYGSSTDTQYF
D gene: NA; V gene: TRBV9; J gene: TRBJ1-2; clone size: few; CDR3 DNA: TGTGCCAGCAGCCCCGATTCCGGGTACTATGGCTACACCTTC; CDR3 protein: CASSPDSGYYGYTF
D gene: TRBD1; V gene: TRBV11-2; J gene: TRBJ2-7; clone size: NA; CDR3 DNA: TGTGCCAGCAGCTTCCCGGGACAGGGGGTTTACGAGCAGTACTTC; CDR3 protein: CASSFPGQGVYEQYF
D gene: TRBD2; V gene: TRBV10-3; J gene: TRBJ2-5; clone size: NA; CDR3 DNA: TGTGCCATCAGTGAAACCGGGACTAGCGACGAGACCCAGTACTTC; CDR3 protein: CAISETGTSDETQYF
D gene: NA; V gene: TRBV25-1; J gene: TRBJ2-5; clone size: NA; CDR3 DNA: TGTGCCAGCAGTGAATCGAGGGTCGAGACCCAGTACTTC; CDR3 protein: CASSESRVETQYF
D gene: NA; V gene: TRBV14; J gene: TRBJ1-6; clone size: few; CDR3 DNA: TGTGCCAGCAGCCAAGTTGGAACGAGGTCACCCCTCCACTTT; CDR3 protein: CASSQVGTRSPLHF
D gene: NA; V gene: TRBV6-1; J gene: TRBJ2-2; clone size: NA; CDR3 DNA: TGTGCCAGCAGTGAGCCTCTGGGGGGCGGCACCGGGGAGCTGTTTTTT; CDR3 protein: CASSEPLGGGTGELFF
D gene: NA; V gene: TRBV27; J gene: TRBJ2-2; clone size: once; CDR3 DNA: TGTGCCAGCAGTTTATCGGGGGGAGGCAGGACCGGGGAGCTGTTTTTT; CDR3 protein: CASSLSGGGRTGELFF
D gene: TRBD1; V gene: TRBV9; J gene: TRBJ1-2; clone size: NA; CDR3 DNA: TGTGCCAGCAGCGTAGGACAGGGGGCAGCTTATGGCTACACCTTC; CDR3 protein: CASSVGQGAAYGYTF
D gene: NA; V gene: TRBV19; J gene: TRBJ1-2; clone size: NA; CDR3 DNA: TGTGCCAGTAGTATAGATATCGGAGCTGTTTATGGCTACACCTTC; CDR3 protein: CASSIDIGAVYGYTF
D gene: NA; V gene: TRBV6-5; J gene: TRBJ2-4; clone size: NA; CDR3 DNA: TGTGCCAGCAGCGTACAGGGGAGGGCAAACATTCAGTACTTC; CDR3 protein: CASSVQGRANIQYF
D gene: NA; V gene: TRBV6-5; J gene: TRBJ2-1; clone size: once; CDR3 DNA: TGTGCCAGCAGTTATGCCGGGTCGGTCCATGAGCAGTTCTTC; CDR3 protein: CASSYAGSVHEQFF
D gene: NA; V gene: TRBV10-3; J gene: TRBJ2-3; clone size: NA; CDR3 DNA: TGTGCCATCACCCATGATGCTGGGGCGTTGAGTACGCAGTATTTT; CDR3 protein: CAITHDAGALSTQYF
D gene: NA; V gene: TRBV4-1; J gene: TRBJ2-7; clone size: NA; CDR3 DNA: TGCGCCAGCAGCCAAGTTCGCGGGGCCTACGAGCAGTACTTC; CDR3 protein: CASSQVRGAYEQYF
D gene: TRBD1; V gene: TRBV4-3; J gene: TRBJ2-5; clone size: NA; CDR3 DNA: TGCGCCAGCAGCCAAGATTGGGACAGGGGGCTGAGAGAGACCCAGTACTTC; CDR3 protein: CASSQDWDRGLRETQYF
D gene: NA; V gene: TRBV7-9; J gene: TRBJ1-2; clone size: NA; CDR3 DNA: TGTGCCAGCAGCTTAGGCGGGGTTACCTTCTATGGCTACACCTTC; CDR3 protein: CASSLGGVTFYGYTF
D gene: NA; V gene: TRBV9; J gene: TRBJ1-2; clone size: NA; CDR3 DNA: TGTGCCAGCAGCGTCGACGGGCCCTATGGCTACACCTTC; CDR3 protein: CASSVDGPYGYTF
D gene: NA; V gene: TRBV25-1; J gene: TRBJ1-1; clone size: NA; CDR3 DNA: TGTGCCAGCAGTTTGGGACTTTGGGACACTGAAGCTTTCTTT; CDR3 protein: CASSLGLWDTEAFF
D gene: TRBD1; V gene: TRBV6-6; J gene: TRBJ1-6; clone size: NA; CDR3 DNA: TGTGCCAGCAGCCTGACAGGGTCCTATAATTCACCCCTCCACTTT; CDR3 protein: CASSLTGSYNSPLHF
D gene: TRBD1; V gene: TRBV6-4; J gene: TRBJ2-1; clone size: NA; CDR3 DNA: TGTGCCAGCAGTTCAAGGACAGGGGGGGATGAGCAGTTCTTC; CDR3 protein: CASSSRTGGDEQFF
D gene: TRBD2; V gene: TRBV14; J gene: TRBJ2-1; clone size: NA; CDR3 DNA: TGTGCCAGCAGCCAAAGAGTTAGCGGGCCCTACAATGAGCAGTTCTTC; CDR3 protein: CASSQRVSGPYNEQFF
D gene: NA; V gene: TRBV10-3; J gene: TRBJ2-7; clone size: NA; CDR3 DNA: TGTGCCATCAGAGCGGGACAGGTCTCCTACGAGCAGTACTTC; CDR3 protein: CAIRAGQVSYEQYF
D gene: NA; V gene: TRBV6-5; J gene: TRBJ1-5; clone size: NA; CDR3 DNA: TGTGCCACTACAGAGTCCAATCAGCCCCAGCATTTT; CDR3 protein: CATTESNQPQHF
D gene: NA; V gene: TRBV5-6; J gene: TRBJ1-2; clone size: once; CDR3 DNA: TGTGCCAGCAGCTTGACGCAGTCTTATGGCTACACCTTC; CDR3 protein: CASSLTQSYGYTF
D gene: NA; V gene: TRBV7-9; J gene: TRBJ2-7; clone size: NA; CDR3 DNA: TGTGCCAGCAGTCGTAGTGGTAACTACGAGCAGTACTTC; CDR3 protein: CASSRSGNYEQYF
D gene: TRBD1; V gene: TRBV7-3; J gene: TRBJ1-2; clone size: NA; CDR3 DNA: TGTGCCAGCAGCCCCACGGGACAGGGCAACTATGGCTACACCTTC; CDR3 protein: CASSPTGQGNYGYTF
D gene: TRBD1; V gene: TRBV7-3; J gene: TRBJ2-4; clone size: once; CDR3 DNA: TGTGCCAGCAGCTTAACGGGACAGGTTTTAGCCAAAAACATTCAGTACTTC; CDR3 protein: CASSLTGQVLAKNIQYF